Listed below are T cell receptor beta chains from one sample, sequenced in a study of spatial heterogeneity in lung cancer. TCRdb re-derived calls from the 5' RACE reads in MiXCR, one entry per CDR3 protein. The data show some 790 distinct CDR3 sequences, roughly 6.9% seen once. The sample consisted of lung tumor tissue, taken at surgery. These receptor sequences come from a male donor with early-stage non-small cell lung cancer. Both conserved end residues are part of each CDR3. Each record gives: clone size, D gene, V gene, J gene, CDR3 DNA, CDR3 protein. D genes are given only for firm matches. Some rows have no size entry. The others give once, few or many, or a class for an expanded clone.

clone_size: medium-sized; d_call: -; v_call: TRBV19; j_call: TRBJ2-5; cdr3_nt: TGTGCCAGTAGTATGTGGGGTTCGGAGCAAGAGACCCAGTACTTC; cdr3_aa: CASSMWGSEQETQYF
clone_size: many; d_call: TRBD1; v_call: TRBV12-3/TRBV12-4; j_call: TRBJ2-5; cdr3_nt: TGTGCCAGCCGAGAACAGGGGGAAAGGGAGACCCAGTACTTC; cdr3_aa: CASREQGERETQYF
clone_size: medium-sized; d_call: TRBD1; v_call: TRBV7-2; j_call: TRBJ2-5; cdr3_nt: TGTGCCAGCAGCTTGGGGACAGGAAAAGAGACCCAGTACTTC; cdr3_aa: CASSLGTGKETQYF
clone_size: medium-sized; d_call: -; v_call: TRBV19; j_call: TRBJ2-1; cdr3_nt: TGTGCCAGTAGTACATACGCGGGCGAGCAGTTCTTC; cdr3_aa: CASSTYAGEQFF
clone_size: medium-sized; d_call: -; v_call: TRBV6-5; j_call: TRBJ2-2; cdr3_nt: TGTGCCAGCAGGTTACATACCGGGGAGCTGTTTTTT; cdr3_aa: CASRLHTGELFF
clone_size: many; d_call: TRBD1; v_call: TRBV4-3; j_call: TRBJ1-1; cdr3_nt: TGCGCCAGCAGCCAATGGACAGGGGTCATGAACACTGAAGCTTTCTTT; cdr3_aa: CASSQWTGVMNTEAFF
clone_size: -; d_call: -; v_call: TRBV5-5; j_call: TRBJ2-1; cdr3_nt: TGTGCCAGCAGCTTGCTTGTCGCGGGGGCCGCTTATGAGCAGTTCTTC; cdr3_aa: CASSLLVAGAAYEQFF
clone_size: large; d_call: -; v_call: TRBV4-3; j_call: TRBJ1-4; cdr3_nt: TGCGCCAGCAGCCAAGATCCCCAGGGTACAGTCGAAAAACTGTTTTTT; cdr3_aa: CASSQDPQGTVEKLFF
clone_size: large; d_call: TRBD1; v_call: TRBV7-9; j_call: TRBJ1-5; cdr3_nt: TGTGCCAGCAGCCCCGGGACAGGGGGCCAGCCCCAGCATTTT; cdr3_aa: CASSPGTGGQPQHF
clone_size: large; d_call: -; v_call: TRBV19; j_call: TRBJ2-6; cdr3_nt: TGTGCCAGTAGTCCCGGCGCTGGGGCCAACGTCCTGACTTTC; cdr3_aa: CASSPGAGANVLTF